The 25 T cell receptor beta chains below come from one sample, sequenced in a study of cytomegalovirus exposure and HLA in healthy donors. The PCR ran on 60 Vbeta and 13 Jbeta primers. Data came from immunoSEQ multiplex PCR; TCRdb stores just in-frame clones and leaves some out. The sample includes about 94,000 clones, approximately 77% of them seen just once. Source material: PBMCs. Receptor source: a human donor in good health.

This sequence joins TRBV11-1 and TRBJ1-1, with no clear D. Germline assignment: CDR1 SGHAT and CDR2 FQDESV (reference sequence). Trimming removed 5 bases at V and 5 bases at J, with 18 bases between. This CDR3 contains 15 residues. The CDR3 protein is CASSPEWRAVTEAFF. CDR3 in DNA: TGTGCCAGCAGCCCCGAGTGGAGGGCTGTAACTGAAGCTTTCTTT. The full variable domain, in which reference TRBV11-1 and TRBJ1-1 provide the parts outside the CDR3, is EAEVAQSPRYKITEKSQAVAFWCDPISGHATLYWYRQILGQGPELLVQFQDESVVDDSQLPKDRFSAERLKGVDSTLKIQPAELGDSAMYLCASSPEWRAVTEAFFGQGTRLTVV.

This clone was seen just once. The chain joins TRBV7-6 to TRBJ1-4, with 7 bases matching TRBD1. Germline lookup yields CDR1 SGHVS and CDR2 FNYEAQ. CDR3 length: 12 residues. CDR3 protein: CAQGATNEKLFF. For the CDR3, the DNA is TGTGCGCAGGGGGCAACTAATGAAAAACTGTTTTTT.

This chain joins TRBV11-2 and TRBJ1-2; D is unresolved. There are 14 residues in the CDR3. The V and J ends lost 0 bases and 7 bases respectively, with 12 bases between them. Germline CDR1 SGHAT, CDR2 FQNNGV. CDR3 sequence reads: CASSLDRLLRGYTF. CDR3 sequence (DNA): TGTGCCAGCAGCTTAGATCGACTGCTCCGTGGCTACACCTTC.

V is TRBV6-6 and J is TRBJ2-5, with D possibly matching TRBD1 (6 bases). CDR3 length: 15 residues. V lost 7 bases, J lost 2 bases, and 17 bases lay in between. Germline values: CDR1 MNHNY, CDR2 SVGAGI (reference sequence). The CDR3 DNA reads TGTGCCAGCACCGGCCTATGGGGGCCTCAAGAGACCCAGTACTTC. The encoded protein is CASTGLWGPQETQYF.

V is TRBV27 and J is TRBJ2-7; 12 bases are a match to TRBD1. Germline CDR1 reads MNHEY; CDR2 reads SMNVEV (reference sequence). The CDR3 spans 16 residues. The V segment lost 1 base and the J segment 6 bases; nucleotides outside the gene matches: 7. The CDR3 DNA is TGTGCCAGCAGTTTATTATACCAGGGACAGGGGGCCGAGCAGTACTTC. Translated, it gives CASSLLYQGQGAEQYF.

The chain joins TRBV2 to TRBJ2-2; D possibly corresponds to TRBD1 (6 bases). Germline CDR1 and CDR2: SNHLY and FYNNEI. This CDR3 is built from 13 residues. The ends were cut back, 5 bases at V and 4 bases at J, with 8 bases in the middle. CDR3 loop: CASSTDSTGELFF. The CDR3 DNA is TGTGCCAGCAGTACGGACAGCACCGGGGAGCTGTTTTTT.

V usage is TRBV7-9 and J usage is TRBJ2-7; D perhaps matches TRBD2 (6 bases). This CDR3 is built from 13 residues. V was clipped by 2 bases and J by 4 bases, with 9 bases between them. Germline-derived CDR1 and CDR2 are SEHNR and FQNEAQ (reference sequence). CDR3 in amino acids: CASSLLASYEQYF. The CDR3 bases are TGTGCCAGCAGCTTACTAGCGAGTTACGAGCAGTACTTC.

The V and J genes are TRBV15 and TRBJ1-5, with TRBD1 as a possible D gene (5 bases). Trimming stripped 0 bases from V and 7 bases from J, with 22 bases between. The germline CDR1 and CDR2 sequences are LNHNV and YYDKDF (reference sequence). CDR3 length: 18 residues. CDR3 amino acids: CATSRDGVQSRDYQPQHF. The DNA of the CDR3 is TGTGCCACCAGCAGAGATGGGGTACAAAGCAGGGACTACCAGCCCCAGCATTTT.

The rearrangement links TRBV2 to TRBJ2-1; 10 nucleotides line up with TRBD2. Germline-derived CDR1 and CDR2 are SNHLY and FYNNEI. The CDR3 is 14 residues long. Germline trimming cut 8 bases from V and 6 bases from J; bases unmatched to any gene: 7. In nucleotides, the CDR3 is TGTGCCAGCGTAGGGGCTAGCGGGGGCAATGAGCAGTTCTTC. Amino acids: CASVGASGGNEQFF.

The V call is TRBV28, the J call TRBJ2-7; D is possibly TRBD2 (6 bases). V lost 2 bases, J lost 6 bases, and 14 bases lay in between. The CDR3 runs 14 residues. Germline V lookup: CDR1 MDHEN, CDR2 SYDVKM. The CDR3 here is CASSLTVGGGEQYF. DNA of the CDR3: TGTGCCAGCAGTTTAACGGTGGGGGGAGGCGAGCAGTACTTC.

The rearrangement uses TRBV5-1 and TRBJ2-7; D unclear. V lost 0 bases, J lost 3 bases, and 13 bases lay in between. CDR1 and CDR2 (germline): SGHRS, YFSETQ. This CDR3 spans 15 amino acids. CDR3 loop: CASSLGLLEIYEQYF. In DNA form, the CDR3 reads TGCGCCAGCAGCTTGGGTCTTTTGGAGATCTACGAGCAGTACTTC.

The V gene is TRBV7-2, the J gene TRBJ2-2; 9 bases map to TRBD2. The germline gives CDR1 SGHTA, CDR2 FQGNSA. The CDR3 loop spans 16 amino acids. V dropped 5 bases and J dropped 8; count of bases not matched to a gene: 12. CDR3 sequence reads: CASSLVFGSGGGELFF. Here the CDR3 DNA reads TGTGCCAGCAGCCTCGTTTTCGGTAGCGGGGGTGGGGAGCTGTTTTTT.

This chain connects TRBV4-3 to TRBJ2-3, with D possibly matching TRBD2 (6 bases). The V and J ends lost 0 bases and 0 bases respectively, with 13 bases between them. Germline values: CDR1 LGHNA, CDR2 YSLEER. CDR3 length equals 17 residues. CDR3 in amino acids: CASSQEGRGRSTDTQYF. CDR3 in DNA: TGCGCCAGCAGCCAAGAAGGGCGGGGAAGGAGCACAGATACGCAGTATTTT.

The chain joins TRBV6-1 to TRBJ2-7; 12 bases are a match to TRBD2. J was trimmed by 0 bases and V by 8 bases; bases with no gene match: 8. This CDR3 has 16 amino acids. The V gene's germline CDR1 is MNHNS and CDR2 SASEGT. Written as DNA, the CDR3 is TGTGCCAGCCGTCAAGGACTAGCGGGATTCTCCTACGAGCAGTACTTC. This translates into CASRQGLAGFSYEQYF.

The chain links TRBV6-1 to TRBJ2-2, with D unclear. Germline CDR1 reads MNHNS; CDR2 reads SASEGT. V lost 4 bases to trimming and J lost 4 bases, with 7 bases between them. This CDR3 has 13 residues. The CDR3 is CASSVTLTGELFF. For the CDR3, the DNA is TGTGCCAGCAGTGTTACTCTCACCGGGGAGCTGTTTTTT.

This sequence joins TRBV19 and TRBJ2-7; a weak D match, TRBD2 (7 bases). V lost 1 base to trimming and J lost 3 bases, with 10 bases between them. The CDR3 is 14 residues long. CDR1 and CDR2 from the germline V gene are LNHDA and SQIVND (reference sequence). The DNA of the CDR3 is TGTGCCAGTAGTATAGCGGGGGGCGGCTACGAGCAGTACTTC. This sequence encodes CASSIAGGGYEQYF.

The V call is TRBV14, the J call TRBJ2-1; 12 bases are shared with TRBD2. The germline V gene encodes CDR1 SGHDN and CDR2 FVKESK. This CDR3 spans 17 amino acids. V lost 0 bases, J lost 2 bases, and 2 bases stayed unmatched. This CDR3 is CASSQELAGGPYNEQFF. CDR3 DNA: TGTGCCAGCAGCCAAGAACTAGCGGGAGGCCCCTACAATGAGCAGTTCTTC. The full variable domain, completed using reference TRBV14 and TRBJ2-1, is EAGVTQFPSHSVIEKGQTVTLRCDPISGHDNLYWYRRVMGKEIKFLLHFVKESKQDESGMPNNRFLAERTGGTYSTLKVQPAELEDSGVYFCASSQELAGGPYNEQFFGPGTRLTVL.

The J gene is TRBJ2-7, the V gene TRBV6-7, with D possibly being TRBD1 (6 bases). TRBV6-7 is identified as an open reading frame with a role that is uncertain. The CDR3 consists of 15 residues. The V end lost 6 bases, the J end lost 2 bases, and 17 bases lay between the germline ends. CDR3 nucleotides: TGTGCCAGCAGACTTCCTTCCCGGGACACCTACGAGCAGTACTTC. It encodes CASRLPSRDTYEQYF.

A single count supports this clone. The chain couples TRBV27 to TRBJ2-1; D is unresolved. The germline gives CDR1 MNHEY, CDR2 SMNVEV (reference sequence). CDR3 length: 15 amino acids. The V and J ends lost 5 bases and 6 bases respectively, with 17 bases between them. CDR3 in amino acids: CASSAGEVNTNEQFF. In DNA form, the CDR3 reads TGTGCCAGCAGTGCCGGAGAGGTCAACACCAATGAGCAGTTCTTC.

Concerning this clone: Other nucleotide sequences in the sample specify the same CDR3. The J gene is TRBJ2-7, the V gene TRBV9, with a possible D match to TRBD2 (6 bases). This CDR3 region has 14 residues. The V end was cut by 0 bases, the J end by 2 bases, with 9 bases between. Germline V gene lookup returns CDR1 SGDLS and CDR2 YYNGEE. The CDR3 DNA is TGTGCCAGCAGCGTAGGAGCGGGCACCTACGAGCAGTACTTC. Translated: CASSVGAGTYEQYF.

The chain links TRBV9 to TRBJ1-5, with 7 bases aligning to TRBD1. V trimming: 3 bases; J trimming: 7 bases; junction bases outside the gene matches: 4. The CDR3 contains 13 residues. Germline CDR1 reads SGDLS; CDR2 reads YYNGEE. This CDR3 is CASSGQGFQPQHF. The CDR3 DNA sequence: TGTGCCAGCAGCGGACAGGGCTTCCAGCCCCAGCATTTT.

This clone was seen once. Here the CDR3 reads CASGLVESPGELFF. CDR3 DNA: TGTGCTAGTGGTTTGGTAGAGTCCCCCGGGGAGCTGTTTTTT. This chain links TRBV12-5 with TRBJ2-2; D is unresolved. CDR1 LGHNT and CDR2 FRNRAP come from the germline V gene. Trimming left V 0 bases short and J 6 bases short, with 8 bases between. The CDR3 runs 14 residues.

The J gene is TRBJ2-5, the V gene TRBV19; D possibly corresponds to TRBD2 (5 bases). The ends were cut back, 3 bases at V and 5 bases at J, with 10 bases in the middle. CDR1 is LNHDA, CDR2 SQIVND, per germline (reference sequence). CDR3 length equals 13 residues. The CDR3 region has the DNA TGTGCCAGTAGTATGGCGGGTTCGGAGACCCAGTACTTC. Translation: CASSMAGSETQYF. The full variable domain, with the rest looked up from reference TRBV19 and TRBJ2-5, is DGGITQSPKYLFRKEGQNVTLSCEQNLNHDAMYWYRQDPGQGLRLIYYSQIVNDFQKGDIAEGYSVSREKKESFPLTVTSAQKNPTAFYLCASSMAGSETQYFGPGTRLLVL.

The chain couples TRBV4-2 to TRBJ2-1; 7 positions agree with TRBD2. The CDR3 is 13 residues long. Germline CDR1 reads LGHNA; CDR2 reads YNFKEQ. The V gene end was trimmed by 0 bases and the J gene end by 15 bases; junction bases not matched to a gene: 8. CDR3 bases: TGTGCCAGCAGCCAAGAGTTGAGCGGGGATCGGTTCTTC. It specifies CASSQELSGDRFF.

The chain employs TRBV6-5 and TRBJ2-1; 16 bases are a match to TRBD2. This CDR3 spans 15 amino acids. J gave up 9 bases and V 6 bases, and 5 bases lay outside the gene matches. CDR1 is MNHEY, CDR2 SVGAGI, per germline. CDR3 coding DNA: TGTGCCAGCAGGGGGACTAGCGGGGGGGCCGGTGAGCAGTTCTTC. Amino acid sequence: CASRGTSGGAGEQFF.